Below, one T cell receptor beta chain is given with its context. Its cognate antigen is unknown. The data were taken from a study of cytomegalovirus exposure and HLA in healthy donors. Study-wide results and caveats: Researchers reported in a later analysis that a missense DCLRE1C variant was tied to TCR beta V- and J-gene trimming.

The V gene lost 2 bases and the J gene lost 9 bases, with 11 bases spanning the gap. The CDR3 covers 13 residues. Looked up from germline, CDR1 is MNHNS and CDR2 is SASEGT. The PCR ran on 60 Vbeta and 13 Jbeta primers. Assay used: immunoSEQ multiplex PCR; TCRdb lists only in-frame clones, some missing. Across approximately 40,000 clones, the top ten clones capture under 2% of the sample. V usage is TRBV6-1 and J usage is TRBJ1-5, with D maybe TRBD1 (5 bases). The sample was PBMCs. The TCR was taken from a woman under 40 in good health and CMV-seronegative. CDR3 in amino acids: CASSEQGYRPQHF. The CDR3 DNA follows: TGTGCCAGCAGTGAACAGGGTTACCGGCCCCAGCATTTT.